This T cell receptor (beta chain) was observed in a study of T cells in localized non-small cell lung cancer. Only in-frame clones appear in the TCRdb table, and some are missing; sequencing was by immunoSEQ multiplex PCR. This table has around 83,000 clones, roughly 90% appearing once. General study findings and limits: Measurement of T cell clonality placed uninvolved adjacent lung highest, above the level in tumor. Since sequencing was restricted to only one region of the tumor, intratumor heterogeneity remains a possibility. Researchers found a median about 53 of the top 100 tumor clones in adjacent lung.

Of note for this clone: Its cognate antigen is unknown.

CDR3 length equals 12 residues. Germline V gene lookup returns CDR1 SGHTA and CDR2 FQGNSA. Trimming shortened V by 4 bases and J by 7 bases, and 8 bases separated the two germline ends. The sample consisted of peripheral blood, taken before any cancer treatment. The sequence derives from a man aged 35-69 years with stage I squamous cell lung carcinoma. The genes are TRBV7-2 and TRBJ1-5; D gene unclear. CDR3 amino acids: CASSYQTQPQHF. The DNA for the CDR3 is TGTGCCAGCAGCTACCAAACACAGCCCCAGCATTTT.